These 16 T cell receptor beta chains came from one sample sequenced in a study of T cells in tuberculosis. Cells were sorted from thawed PBMC rested overnight and stained with GMM-loaded CD1B tetramer, viability dye and anti-CD3. CD1B tetramers were loaded with Rhodococcus equi-derived C32 glucose monomycolate. Measured with immunoSEQ multiplex PCR; TCRdb has only the in-frame clones, and not every one. The sample contains approximately 88,000 clones, roughly 91% of which appear only once. The sample was CD1b-GMM tetramer-negative cells sorted from PBMCs. These receptor sequences come from an adult woman with latent tuberculosis.

The chain has TRBV12-5 and TRBJ2-6; no clear D gene. Germline V gives CDR1 LGHNT, CDR2 FRNRAP. V lost 0 bases, J lost 0 bases, and 15 bases lay in between. This CDR3 comprises 19 residues. Written as DNA, the CDR3 is TGTGCTAGTGGTTTGGTAATCTATGATCAGGTCTCTGGGGCCAACGTCCTGACTTTC. Encoded protein: CASGLVIYDQVSGANVLTF.

The rearrangement joins TRBV5-1 to TRBJ1-1; unclear D gene. CDR3 length equals 14 residues. Looked up from germline, CDR1 is SGHRS and CDR2 is YFSETQ. The ends were cut back, 4 bases at V and 0 bases at J, with 10 bases in the middle. CDR3 sequence reads: CASSPQTLNTEAFF. CDR3 nucleotide sequence: TGCGCCAGCAGCCCCCAGACACTGAACACTGAAGCTTTCTTT.

The DNA for the CDR3 is TGTGCCAGCAGCCAAGGGGGGGGGCCCCACCAAGAGACCCAGTACTTC. Amino acids: CASSQGGGPHQETQYF. V is TRBV7-9 and J is TRBJ2-5; tentatively, D is TRBD2 (7 bases). Trimming removed 5 bases at V and 0 bases at J, with 16 bases between. This CDR3 comprises 16 residues. Germline V gives CDR1 SEHNR, CDR2 FQNEAQ (reference sequence).

The rearrangement joins TRBV10-1 to TRBJ2-7; TRBD1 agrees at 7 bases. V lost 5 bases and J lost 6; bases outside the gene matches: 7. The germline V gene encodes CDR1 WNHNN and CDR2 SYGVQD (reference sequence). This CDR3 contains 13 residues. The CDR3 DNA is TGCGCCAGCAGTAACAGGGGCCGGTTCGAGCAGTACTTC. Translation gives CASSNRGRFEQYF.

The chain's CDR3 is CASSVAGRGANEQFF. In DNA, the CDR3 is TGTGCCAGCAGCGTAGCGGGGCGGGGGGCGAATGAGCAGTTCTTC. The genes are TRBV9 and TRBJ2-1; 8 bases agree with TRBD2. Germline values: CDR1 SGDLS, CDR2 YYNGEE. With 0 bases clipped from V and 7 bases from J, the junction kept 6 bases outside the gene matches. The CDR3 length is 15 residues.

V gene TRBV27 combines with J gene TRBJ1-6; unclear D gene. Germline V gives CDR1 MNHEY, CDR2 SMNVEV (reference sequence). The V and J ends lost 10 bases and 0 bases respectively, with 13 bases between them. The CDR3 has 15 amino acids. The CDR3 sequence is CATTGSSSYNSPLHF. The CDR3 DNA is TGTGCCACCACGGGGTCGAGCTCCTATAATTCACCCCTCCACTTT.

This chain joins TRBV5-4 and TRBJ2-2, with 11 positions matching TRBD2. The CDR3 is made up of 15 amino acids. Germline-derived CDR1 and CDR2 are SGHNT and YYREEE (reference sequence). After removal of 2 bases from V and 7 bases from J, the junction contained 4 bases not matched to a gene. CDR3 nucleotides: TGTGCCAGCAGCTTTAGCGGGGGGGCTAGCGGGGAGCTGTTTTTT. It specifies CASSFSGGASGELFF.

The chain links TRBV7-2 to TRBJ2-7; 10 bases map to TRBD2. The CDR3 contains 18 residues. V dropped 2 bases and J dropped 3; count of bases not matched to a gene: 13. CDR1 and CDR2 from the germline V gene are SGHTA and FQGNSA. This CDR3 reads CASSLYPSGGARNYEQYF. DNA of the CDR3: TGTGCCAGCAGCTTATACCCCAGCGGGGGGGCCCGCAACTACGAGCAGTACTTC. Filled out from reference TRBV7-2 and TRBJ2-7, the complete variable domain reads GAGVSQSPSNKVTEKGKDVELRCDPISGHTALYWYRQSLGQGLEFLIYFQGNSAPDKSGLPSDRFSAERTGGSVSTLTIQRTQQEDSAVYLCASSLYPSGGARNYEQYFGPGTRLTVT.

The CDR3 here is CASSLGTSNTGELFF. CDR3 sequence (DNA): TGTGCCAGCAGCTTAGGGACTAGCAACACCGGGGAGCTGTTTTTT. The rearrangement links TRBV7-8 to TRBJ2-2; 8 positions match TRBD2. V was pared by 1 base and J by 2 bases, with 0 bases of the junction left unmatched. The CDR3 runs to 15 residues. Germline V lookup: CDR1 SGHVS, CDR2 FQNEAQ.

V usage is TRBV14 and J usage is TRBJ2-5, with D hard to call. Deletions cut 2 bases from V and 5 bases from J, with 12 bases between. Germline CDR1 SGHDN, CDR2 FVKESK. The CDR3 extends over 14 amino acids. CDR3 DNA: TGTGCCAGCAGCCAATGGGCTAACCGGGAGACCCAGTACTTC. Protein: CASSQWANRETQYF.

The chain recombines TRBV27 with TRBJ1-1; tentative D call: TRBD1 (6 bases). Trimming left V 5 bases short and J 2 bases short, with 15 bases between. CDR1 and CDR2 from the germline V gene are MNHEY and SMNVEV (reference sequence). This CDR3 is built from 15 residues. CDR3 amino acids: CASSAAGVGNTEAFF. As DNA, the CDR3 is TGTGCCAGCAGTGCCGCAGGGGTTGGCAACACTGAAGCTTTCTTT.

The rearrangement links TRBV15 to TRBJ1-1, with D uncertain. The CDR3 is 13 amino acids. CDR1 is LNHNV and CDR2 is YYDKDF in the germline V gene (reference sequence). V lost 3 bases and J lost 5, with 10 bases in between. The CDR3 protein is CATSRKAGTEAFF. The CDR3 nucleotides read TGTGCCACCAGCAGGAAGGCGGGAACTGAAGCTTTCTTT.

This rearrangement joins TRBV5-1 to TRBJ2-5; no clear D gene. With 1 base removed from V and 2 bases from J, the gap between germline ends came to 12 bases. Germline CDR1 and CDR2: SGHRS and YFSETQ. CDR3 length: 15 amino acids. DNA for the CDR3: TGCGCCAGCAGCTTGTCTCTGACGCGGCAAGAGACCCAGTACTTC. Translated: CASSLSLTRQETQYF.

This chain uses TRBV9 with TRBJ2-5; TRBD2 matches 11 bases. The germline CDR1 and CDR2 sequences are SGDLS and YYNGEE. The CDR3 runs 15 residues. Trimming took 2 bases from V and 1 from J; bases not matched to a gene: 1. Here the CDR3 DNA reads TGTGCCAGCAGCGTCCTAGCGGGGGGCCAAGAGACCCAGTACTTC. It specifies CASSVLAGGQETQYF.

This clone occurred once. DNA for the CDR3: TGTGCCAGCAGTTTTGGGGCAGGGGGCGCTTATAGCAATCAGCCCCAGCATTTT. Translated: CASSFGAGGAYSNQPQHF. The chain couples TRBV28 to TRBJ1-5; 8 bases are shared with TRBD1. V was pared by 3 bases and J by 0 bases, with 10 bases of the junction left unmatched. The V gene's germline CDR1 is MDHEN and CDR2 SYDVKM. The CDR3 is made up of 18 amino acids. The full variable domain, completed using reference TRBV28 and TRBJ1-5, is DVKVTQSSRYLVKRTGEKVFLECVQDMDHENMFWYRQDPGLGLRLIYFSYDVKMKEKGDIPEGYSVSREKKERFSLILESASTNQTSMYLCASSFGAGGAYSNQPQHFGDGTRLSIL.

This chain links TRBV5-1 with TRBJ2-5, with 7 positions matching TRBD1. This CDR3 contains 16 residues. The J segment lost 2 bases and the V segment lost 4 bases, leaving 11 bases of the junction unmatched. CDR1 is SGHRS and CDR2 is YFSETQ in the germline V gene. This CDR3 is CASSPLDRITQETQYF. In DNA, the CDR3 is TGCGCCAGCAGCCCCCTGGACAGGATCACTCAAGAGACCCAGTACTTC.